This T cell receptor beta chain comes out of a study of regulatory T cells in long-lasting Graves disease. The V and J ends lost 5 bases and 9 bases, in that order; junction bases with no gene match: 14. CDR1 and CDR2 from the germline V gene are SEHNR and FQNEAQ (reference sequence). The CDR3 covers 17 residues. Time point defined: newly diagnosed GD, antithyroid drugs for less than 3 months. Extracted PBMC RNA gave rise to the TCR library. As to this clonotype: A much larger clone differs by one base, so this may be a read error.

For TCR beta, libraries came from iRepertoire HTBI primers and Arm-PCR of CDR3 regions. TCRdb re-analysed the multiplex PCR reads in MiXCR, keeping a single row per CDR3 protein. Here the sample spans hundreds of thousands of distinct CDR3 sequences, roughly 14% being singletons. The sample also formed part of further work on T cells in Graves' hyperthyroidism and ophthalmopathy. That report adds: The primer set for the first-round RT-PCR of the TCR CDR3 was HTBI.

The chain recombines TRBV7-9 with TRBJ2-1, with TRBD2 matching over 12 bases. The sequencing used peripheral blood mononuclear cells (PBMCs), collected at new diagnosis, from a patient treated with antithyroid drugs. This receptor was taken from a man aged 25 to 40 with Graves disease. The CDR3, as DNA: TGTGCCAGCAGCCCACCCGGGCTAGCGGGAGGGTCAGTTGAGCAGTTCTTC. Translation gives CASSPPGLAGGSVEQFF.